Listed here are 11 T cell receptor beta chains from one sample, sequenced in a study of blood T cell repertoires in COVID-19. Method: immunoSEQ multiplex PCR; TCRdb's copy keeps in-frame clones and lacks some. Among approximately 40,000 clones, approximately 90% were seen once, and the ten largest hold approximately 20%. The sequenced sample was peripheral blood. The receptors were gathered from a man aged 45-60 years in a cohort sampled during active COVID-19.

J is TRBJ2-3 and V is TRBV6-1, with D possibly TRBD1 on 6 matching bases. Looked up from germline, CDR1 is MNHNS and CDR2 is SASEGT. The CDR3 sequence is 15 residues long. V shed 2 bases and J shed 0 bases, with 9 bases lying between them. The CDR3 region is CASSEPGASTDTQYF. The CDR3 DNA reads TGTGCCAGCAGTGAACCAGGGGCGAGCACAGATACGCAGTATTTT.

V usage is TRBV4-1 and J usage is TRBJ2-1; 7 nucleotides agree with TRBD2. V lost 1 base, J lost 4 bases, and 10 bases stayed unmatched. The germline gives CDR1 MGHRA, CDR2 YSYEKL. The CDR3 length is 17 residues. CDR3 in amino acids: CASSQGISSGAYNEQFF. CDR3 coding DNA: TGCGCCAGCAGCCAAGGGATTTCTAGCGGTGCTTACAATGAGCAGTTCTTC.

V usage is TRBV5-5 and J usage is TRBJ2-7, with TRBD1 as a possible D gene (7 bases). CDR1 SGHKS and CDR2 YYEKEE come from the germline V gene (reference sequence). V was shortened by 3 bases and J by 2 bases, with 18 bases between the two germline ends. This CDR3 contains 16 residues. DNA for the CDR3: TGTGCCAGCAGCTCCCCCACAGGGGAGGCCACCTACGAGCAGTACTTC. Its protein product is CASSSPTGEATYEQYF.

The chain carries TRBV7-2 and TRBJ2-6; D may be TRBD2 (7 bases). Germline lookup yields CDR1 SGHTA and CDR2 FQGNSA. The ends were cut back, 0 bases at V and 0 bases at J, with 15 bases in the middle. This CDR3 is 19 amino acids long. The CDR3 coding sequence is TGTGCCAGCAGCTTAGCGAGAGGGGGGGCTTACTCTGGGGCCAACGTCCTGACTTTC. Translation: CASSLARGGAYSGANVLTF.

The chain employs TRBV27 and TRBJ2-5; 8 bases fit TRBD2. From germline, CDR1 is MNHEY and CDR2 SMNVEV (reference sequence). The CDR3 consists of 14 residues. V lost 2 bases and J lost 4; bases outside the gene matches: 3. Written as DNA, the CDR3 is TGTGCCAGCAGTTTAGGGACTAGAGGAGAGACCCAGTACTTC. As protein: CASSLGTRGETQYF.

This clone has only a few counts. CDR3 DNA: TGCGCCAGCAGCTTTGGTAGCGCCGGCTACGAGCAGTACGTC. Translation gives CASSFGSAGYEQYV. J is TRBJ2-7 and V is TRBV5-1; D is possibly TRBD2 (5 bases). Trimming took off 2 bases at V and 3 bases at J, with 12 bases between the two ends. This CDR3 region has 14 residues. Per the germline V gene, CDR1 is SGHRS and CDR2 is YFSETQ.

This clone was observed a few times. J is TRBJ2-7 and V is TRBV19, with a tentative D call TRBD1 (7 bases). CDR1 and CDR2 from the germline V gene are LNHDA and SQIVND (reference sequence). This CDR3 is built from 12 residues. V was shortened by 8 bases and J by 4 bases, with 12 bases between the two germline ends. This CDR3 is CASGGTEYEQYF. CDR3 nucleotides: TGTGCCAGTGGGGGGACAGAGTACGAGCAGTACTTC.

The chain joins TRBV7-3 to TRBJ2-5; D remains unclear. The CDR3 sequence is 14 residues long. Germline V gene data show CDR1 as SGHTA and CDR2 as FQGTGA. With 2 bases removed from V and 1 base from J, the gap between germline ends came to 8 bases. The DNA for the CDR3 is TGTGCCAGCAGCTTACACCTACCCCAAGAGACCCAGTACTTC. Protein sequence: CASSLHLPQETQYF.

This chain uses TRBV4-1 with TRBJ2-5; D possibly corresponds to TRBD2 (5 bases). V lost 2 bases, J lost 2 bases, and 9 bases lay in between. The CDR3 runs to 14 residues. CDR1 is MGHRA, CDR2 YSYEKL, per germline. This CDR3 is CASSQLALQETQYF. The CDR3 DNA reads TGCGCCAGCAGCCAACTAGCCTTGCAAGAGACCCAGTACTTC.

The chain carries TRBV19 and TRBJ1-3; TRBD1 might be the D (5 bases). Germline V gene lookup returns CDR1 LNHDA and CDR2 SQIVND (reference sequence). V was clipped by 3 bases and J by 0 bases, with 12 bases between them. The CDR3 consists of 16 residues. The CDR3 spells CASSISFQGSGNTIYF. The CDR3 DNA reads TGTGCCAGTAGTATTTCGTTCCAGGGCTCTGGAAACACCATATATTTT. Combining the CDR3 with reference TRBV19 and TRBJ1-3 gives the whole variable domain DGGITQSPKYLFRKEGQNVTLSCEQNLNHDAMYWYRQDPGQGLRLIYYSQIVNDFQKGDIAEGYSVSREKKESFPLTVTSAQKNPTAFYLCASSISFQGSGNTIYFGEGSWLTVV.

This clone was seen a single time. The chain combines TRBV5-1 with TRBJ2-1; the D gene is possibly TRBD2 (5 bases). The CDR3 contains 12 residues. Germline V gene lookup returns CDR1 SGHRS and CDR2 YFSETQ. V dropped 3 bases and J dropped 9 bases, with 10 bases sitting between them. This CDR3 is CASSSRGLEQFF. Here the CDR3 DNA reads TGCGCCAGCAGCTCCAGAGGGCTTGAGCAGTTCTTC.